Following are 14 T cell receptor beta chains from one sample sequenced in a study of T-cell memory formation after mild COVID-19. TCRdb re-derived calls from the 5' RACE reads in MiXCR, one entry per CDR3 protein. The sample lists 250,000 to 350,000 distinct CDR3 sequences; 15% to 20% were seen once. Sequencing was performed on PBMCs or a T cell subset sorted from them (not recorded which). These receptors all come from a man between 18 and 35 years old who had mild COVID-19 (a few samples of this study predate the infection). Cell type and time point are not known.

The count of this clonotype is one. CDR3 loop: CASSDRDRGNYGYTF. CDR3 DNA sequence: TGTGCCAGCAGCGACCGGGACAGGGGGAACTATGGCTACACCTTC. The chain links TRBV5-4 to TRBJ1-2, with 11 bases identical to TRBD1. The CDR3 totals 15 residues. Germline V gene data show CDR1 as SGHNT and CDR2 as YYREEE (reference sequence). Trimming cost V 4 bases and J 2 bases; bases outside gene matches: 4.

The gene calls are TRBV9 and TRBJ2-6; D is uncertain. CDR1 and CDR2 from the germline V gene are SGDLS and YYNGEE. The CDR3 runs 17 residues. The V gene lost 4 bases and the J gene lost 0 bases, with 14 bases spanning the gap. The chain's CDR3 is CASSSTTRSSGANVLTF. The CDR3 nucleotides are TGTGCCAGCAGCTCCACAACCCGCTCCTCTGGGGCCAACGTCCTGACTTTC.

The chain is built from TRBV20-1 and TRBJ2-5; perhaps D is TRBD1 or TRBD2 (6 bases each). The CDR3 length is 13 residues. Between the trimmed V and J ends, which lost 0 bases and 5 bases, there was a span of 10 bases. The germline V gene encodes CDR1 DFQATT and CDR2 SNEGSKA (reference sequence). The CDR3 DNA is TGCAGTGCTAGAGAGGGGGGCAGGGAGACCCAGTACTTC. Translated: CSAREGGRETQYF.

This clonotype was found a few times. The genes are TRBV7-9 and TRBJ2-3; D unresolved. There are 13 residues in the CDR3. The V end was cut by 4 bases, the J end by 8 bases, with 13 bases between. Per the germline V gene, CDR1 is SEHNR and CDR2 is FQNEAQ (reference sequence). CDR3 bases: TGTGCCAGCAGCTCGCCACGCTTTGTTACGCAGTATTTT. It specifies CASSSPRFVTQYF.

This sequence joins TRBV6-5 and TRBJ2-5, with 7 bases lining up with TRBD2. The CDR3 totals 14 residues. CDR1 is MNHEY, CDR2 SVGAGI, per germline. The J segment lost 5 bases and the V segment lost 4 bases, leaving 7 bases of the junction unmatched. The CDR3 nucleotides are TGTGCCAGCAGTTGGGGCGGGAGAGTGGAGACCCAGTACTTC. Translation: CASSWGGRVETQYF.

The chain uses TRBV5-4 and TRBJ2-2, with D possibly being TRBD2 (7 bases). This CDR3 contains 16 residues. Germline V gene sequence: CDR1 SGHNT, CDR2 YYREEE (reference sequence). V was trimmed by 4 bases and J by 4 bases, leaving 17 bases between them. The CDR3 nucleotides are TGTGCCAGCAGCCCTGGGGGGGCAGGGGCCACCGGGGAGCTGTTTTTT. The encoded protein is CASSPGGAGATGELFF.

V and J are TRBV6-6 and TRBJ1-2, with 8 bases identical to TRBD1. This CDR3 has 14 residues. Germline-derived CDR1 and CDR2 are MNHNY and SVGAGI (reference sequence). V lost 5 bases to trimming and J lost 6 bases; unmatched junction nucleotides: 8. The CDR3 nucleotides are TGTGCCAGCAGTCGCACCAGGGGGCTCCATGGCTACACCTTC. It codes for CASSRTRGLHGYTF.

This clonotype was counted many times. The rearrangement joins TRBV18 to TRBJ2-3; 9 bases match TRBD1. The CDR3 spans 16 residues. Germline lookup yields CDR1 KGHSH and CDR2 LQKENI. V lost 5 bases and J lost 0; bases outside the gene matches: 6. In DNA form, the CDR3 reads TGTGCCAGCTCAGCACAGGGGGCGGATAGCACAGATACGCAGTATTTT. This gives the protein CASSAQGADSTDTQYF.

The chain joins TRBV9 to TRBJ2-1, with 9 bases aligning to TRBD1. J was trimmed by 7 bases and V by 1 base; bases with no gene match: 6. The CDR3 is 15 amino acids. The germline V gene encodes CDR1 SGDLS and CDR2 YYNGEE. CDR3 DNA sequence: TGTGCCAGCAGCGTATCCGGACAGGGGATGAATGAGCAGTTCTTC. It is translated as CASSVSGQGMNEQFF.

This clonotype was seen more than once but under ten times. The chain's CDR3 is CSGGGPVTDTQYF. DNA of the CDR3: TGCAGCGGCGGGGGGCCAGTCACAGATACGCAGTATTTT. The V call is TRBV29-1, the J call TRBJ2-3; 8 bases line up with TRBD2. J gave up 2 bases and V 7 bases, and 5 bases lay outside the gene matches. Germline V gene data show CDR1 as SQVTM and CDR2 as ANQGSEA. The CDR3 covers 13 residues.

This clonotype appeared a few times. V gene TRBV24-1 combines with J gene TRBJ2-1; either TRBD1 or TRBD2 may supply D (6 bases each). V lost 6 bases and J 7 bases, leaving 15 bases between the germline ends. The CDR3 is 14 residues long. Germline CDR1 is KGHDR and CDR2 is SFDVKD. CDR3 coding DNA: TGTGCCACCAGTTCCGGGGGCCGTAGAAATGAGCAGTTCTTC. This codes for CATSSGGRRNEQFF.

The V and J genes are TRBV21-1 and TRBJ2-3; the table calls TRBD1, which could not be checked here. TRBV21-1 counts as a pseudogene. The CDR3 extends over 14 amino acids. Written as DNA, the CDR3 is TGTGCCAGCAGGGGGACGTCTAGCACAGATACGCAGTATTTT. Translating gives CASRGTSSTDTQYF.

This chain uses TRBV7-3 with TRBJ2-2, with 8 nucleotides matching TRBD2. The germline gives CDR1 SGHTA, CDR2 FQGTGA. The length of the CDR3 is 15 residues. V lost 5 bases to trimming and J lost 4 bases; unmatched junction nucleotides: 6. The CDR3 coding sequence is TGTGCCAGCAGCGACCCCAGCGGGGGCACCGGGGAGCTGTTTTTT. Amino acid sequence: CASSDPSGGTGELFF.

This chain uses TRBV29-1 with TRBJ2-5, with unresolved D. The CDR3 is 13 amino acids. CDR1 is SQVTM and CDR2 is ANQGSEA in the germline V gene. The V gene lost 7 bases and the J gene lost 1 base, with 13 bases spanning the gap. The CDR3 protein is CSAGEVIQETQYF. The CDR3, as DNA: TGCAGCGCCGGCGAGGTGATCCAAGAGACCCAGTACTTC. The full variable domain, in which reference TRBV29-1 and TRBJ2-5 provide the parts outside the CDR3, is SAVISQKPSRDICQRGTSLTIQCQVDSQVTMMFWYRQQPGQSLTLIATANQGSEATYESGFVIDKFPISRPNLTFSTLTVSNMSPEDSSIYLCSAGEVIQETQYFGPGTRLLVL.